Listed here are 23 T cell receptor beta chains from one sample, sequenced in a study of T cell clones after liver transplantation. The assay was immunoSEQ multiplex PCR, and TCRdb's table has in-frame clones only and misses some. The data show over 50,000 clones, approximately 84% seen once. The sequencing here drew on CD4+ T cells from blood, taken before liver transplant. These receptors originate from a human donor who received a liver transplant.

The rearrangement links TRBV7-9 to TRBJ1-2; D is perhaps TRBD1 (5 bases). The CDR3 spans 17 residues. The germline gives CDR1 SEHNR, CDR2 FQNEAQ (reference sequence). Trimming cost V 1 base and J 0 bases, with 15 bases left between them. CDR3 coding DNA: TGTGCCAGCAGCTTAGGGGAAAACTTAGGGGCTAACTATGGCTACACCTTC. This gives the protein CASSLGENLGANYGYTF. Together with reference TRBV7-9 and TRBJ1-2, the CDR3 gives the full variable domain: DTGVSQNPRHKITKRGQNVTFRCDPISEHNRLYWYRQTLGQGPEFLTYFQNEAQLEKSRLLSDRFSAERPKGSFSTLEIQRTEQGDSAMYLCASSLGENLGANYGYTFGSGTRLTVV.

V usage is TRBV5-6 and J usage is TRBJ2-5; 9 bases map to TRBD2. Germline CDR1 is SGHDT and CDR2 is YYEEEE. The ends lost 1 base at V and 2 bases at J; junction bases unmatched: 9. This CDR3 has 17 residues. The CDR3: CASSLTLAGPVQETQYF. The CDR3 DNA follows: TGTGCCAGCAGCTTGACGCTAGCGGGGCCCGTTCAAGAGACCCAGTACTTC.

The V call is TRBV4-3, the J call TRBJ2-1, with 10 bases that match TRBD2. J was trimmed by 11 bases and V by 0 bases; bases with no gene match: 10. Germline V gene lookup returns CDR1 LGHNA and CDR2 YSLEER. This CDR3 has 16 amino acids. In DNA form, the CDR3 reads TGCGCCAGCAGCCAAGATGAAGGGACTAGCGCCTTTCAGCAGTTCTTC. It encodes CASSQDEGTSAFQQFF.

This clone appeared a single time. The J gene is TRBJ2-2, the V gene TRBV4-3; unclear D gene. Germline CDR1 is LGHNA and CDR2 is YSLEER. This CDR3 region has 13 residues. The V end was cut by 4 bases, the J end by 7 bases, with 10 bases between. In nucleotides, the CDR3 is TGCGCCAGCAGCCTTCTAGGCCTCGGGGAGCTGTTTTTT. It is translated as CASSLLGLGELFF.

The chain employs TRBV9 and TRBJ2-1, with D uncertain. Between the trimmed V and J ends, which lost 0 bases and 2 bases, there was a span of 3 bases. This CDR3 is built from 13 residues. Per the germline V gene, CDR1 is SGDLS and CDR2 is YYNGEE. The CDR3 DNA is TGTGCCAGCAGCGTAGGGACCTACAATGAGCAGTTCTTC. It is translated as CASSVGTYNEQFF.

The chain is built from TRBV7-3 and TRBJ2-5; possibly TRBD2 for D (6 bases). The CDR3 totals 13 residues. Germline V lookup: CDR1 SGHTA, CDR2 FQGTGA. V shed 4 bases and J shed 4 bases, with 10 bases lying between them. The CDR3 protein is CASSSGVAETQYF. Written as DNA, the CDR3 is TGTGCCAGCAGCTCGGGAGTAGCAGAGACCCAGTACTTC.

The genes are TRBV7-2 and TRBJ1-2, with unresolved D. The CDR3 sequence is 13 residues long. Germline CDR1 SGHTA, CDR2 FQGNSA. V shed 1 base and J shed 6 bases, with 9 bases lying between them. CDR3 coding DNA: TGTGCCAGCAGCTTAGAGGAGGGTCATGGCTACACCTTC. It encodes CASSLEEGHGYTF.

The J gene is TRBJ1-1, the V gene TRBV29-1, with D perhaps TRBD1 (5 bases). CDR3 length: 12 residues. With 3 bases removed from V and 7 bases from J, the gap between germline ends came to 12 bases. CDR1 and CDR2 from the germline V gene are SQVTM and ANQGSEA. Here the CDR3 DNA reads TGCAGCGTTGAGAATCAGGGAGTTGAAGCTTTCTTT. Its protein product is CSVENQGVEAFF.

CDR3 bases: TGTGCCAGCAGCTTAGATGGTCAAGATACGCAGTATTTT. Its translation is CASSLDGQDTQYF. The chain couples TRBV7-2 to TRBJ2-3; D is undetermined. Deletions cut 1 base from V and 5 bases from J, with 7 bases between. Looked up from germline, CDR1 is SGHTA and CDR2 is FQGNSA. The CDR3 loop spans 13 amino acids. The variable domain in full, with the rest retrieved from reference TRBV7-2 and TRBJ2-3, is GAGVSQSPSNKVTEKGKDVELRCDPISGHTALYWYRQSLGQGLEFLIYFQGNSAPDKSGLPSDRFSAERTGGSVSTLTIQRTQQEDSAVYLCASSLDGQDTQYFGPGTRLTVL.

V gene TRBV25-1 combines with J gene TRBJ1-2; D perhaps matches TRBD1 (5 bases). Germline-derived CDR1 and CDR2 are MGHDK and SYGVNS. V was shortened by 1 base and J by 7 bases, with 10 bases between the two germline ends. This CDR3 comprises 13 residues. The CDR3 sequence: CASSEWGDGGYTF. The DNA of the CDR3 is TGTGCCAGCAGTGAATGGGGGGATGGTGGCTACACCTTC.

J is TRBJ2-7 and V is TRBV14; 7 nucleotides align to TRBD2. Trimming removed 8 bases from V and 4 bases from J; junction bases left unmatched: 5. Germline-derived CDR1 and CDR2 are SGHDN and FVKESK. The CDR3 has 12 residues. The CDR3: CASGASGYEQYF. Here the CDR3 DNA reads TGTGCCAGCGGGGCTAGCGGATACGAGCAGTACTTC.

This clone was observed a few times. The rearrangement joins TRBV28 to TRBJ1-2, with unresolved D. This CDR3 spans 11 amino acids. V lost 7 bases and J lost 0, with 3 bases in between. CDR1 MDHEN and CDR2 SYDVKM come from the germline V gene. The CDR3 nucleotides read TGTGCCAGCAATACTAACTATGGCTACACCTTC. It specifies CASNTNYGYTF.

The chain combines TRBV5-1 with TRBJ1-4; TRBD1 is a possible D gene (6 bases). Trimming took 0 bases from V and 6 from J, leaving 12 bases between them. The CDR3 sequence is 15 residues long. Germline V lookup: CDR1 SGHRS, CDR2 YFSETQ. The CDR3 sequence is CASSLERTAHEKLFF. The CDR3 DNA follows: TGCGCCAGCAGCTTGGAAAGGACAGCTCATGAAAAACTGTTTTTT.

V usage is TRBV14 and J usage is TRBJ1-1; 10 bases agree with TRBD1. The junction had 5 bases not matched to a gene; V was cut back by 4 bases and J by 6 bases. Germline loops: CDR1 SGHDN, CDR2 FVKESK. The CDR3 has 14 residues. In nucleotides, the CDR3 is TGTGCCAGCAGCCTGACAGGGGGCCTCGCTGAAGCTTTCTTT. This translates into CASSLTGGLAEAFF.

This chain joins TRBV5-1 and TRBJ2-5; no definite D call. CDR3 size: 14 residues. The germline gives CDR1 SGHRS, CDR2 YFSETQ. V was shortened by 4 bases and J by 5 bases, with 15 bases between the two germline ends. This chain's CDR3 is CASSPPEAGETQYF. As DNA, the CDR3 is TGCGCCAGCAGCCCACCCGAGGCCGGGGAGACCCAGTACTTC.

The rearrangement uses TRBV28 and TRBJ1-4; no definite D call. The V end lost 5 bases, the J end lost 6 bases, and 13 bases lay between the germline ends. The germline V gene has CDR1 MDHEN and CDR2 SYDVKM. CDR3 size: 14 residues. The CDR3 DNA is TGTGCCAGCAGTCTACCTCATTTGGATGAAAAACTGTTTTTT. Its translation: CASSLPHLDEKLFF.

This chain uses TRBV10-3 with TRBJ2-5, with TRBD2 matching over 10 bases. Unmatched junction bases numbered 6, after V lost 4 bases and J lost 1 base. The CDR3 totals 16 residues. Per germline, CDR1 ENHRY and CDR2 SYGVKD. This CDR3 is CAISASSGGTQETQYF. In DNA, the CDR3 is TGTGCCATCAGTGCGAGTAGCGGGGGGACCCAAGAGACCCAGTACTTC.

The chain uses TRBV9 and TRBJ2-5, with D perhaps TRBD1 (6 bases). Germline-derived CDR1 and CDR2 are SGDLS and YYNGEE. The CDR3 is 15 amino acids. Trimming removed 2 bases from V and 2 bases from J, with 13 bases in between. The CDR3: CASSVRDNPQETQYF. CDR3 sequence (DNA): TGTGCCAGCAGCGTCCGGGACAACCCGCAAGAGACCCAGTACTTC. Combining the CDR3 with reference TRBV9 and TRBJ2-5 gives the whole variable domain DSGVTQTPKHLITATGQRVTLRCSPRSGDLSVYWYQQSLDQGLQFLIQYYNGEERAKGNILERFSAQQFPDLHSELNLSSLELGDSALYFCASSVRDNPQETQYFGPGTRLLVL.

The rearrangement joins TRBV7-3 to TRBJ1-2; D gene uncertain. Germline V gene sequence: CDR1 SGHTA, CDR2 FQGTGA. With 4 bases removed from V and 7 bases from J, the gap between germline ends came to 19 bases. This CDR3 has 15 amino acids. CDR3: CASSSGLTPSSGYTF. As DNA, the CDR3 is TGTGCCAGCAGCTCCGGACTGACACCCAGCAGTGGCTACACCTTC.

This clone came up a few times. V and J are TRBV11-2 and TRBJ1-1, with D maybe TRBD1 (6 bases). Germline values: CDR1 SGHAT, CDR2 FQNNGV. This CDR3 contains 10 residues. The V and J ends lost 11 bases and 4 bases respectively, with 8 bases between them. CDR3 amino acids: CASRGTEAFF. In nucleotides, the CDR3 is TGTGCCTCCAGGGGCACTGAAGCTTTCTTT.

CDR3 in DNA: TGCGCCAGCAGATCGAACGGAGGGAACACAGATACGCAGTATTTT. The encoded protein is CASRSNGGNTDTQYF. The gene calls are TRBV5-1 and TRBJ2-3; possible D gene TRBD2, 6 bases. The germline V gene has CDR1 SGHRS and CDR2 YFSETQ. This CDR3 has 15 residues. V was pared by 5 bases and J by 2 bases, with 15 bases between. Based on the CDR3 plus reference TRBV5-1 and TRBJ2-3, the full variable domain is KAGVTQTPRYLIKTRGQQVTLSCSPISGHRSVSWYQQTPGQGLQFLFEYFSETQRNKGNFPGRFSGRQFSNSRSEMNVSTLELGDSALYLCASRSNGGNTDTQYFGPGTRLTVL.

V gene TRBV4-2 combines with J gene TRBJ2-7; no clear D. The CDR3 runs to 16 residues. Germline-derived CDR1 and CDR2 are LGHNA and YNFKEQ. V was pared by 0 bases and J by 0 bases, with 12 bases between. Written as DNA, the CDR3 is TGTGCCAGCAGCCAAGACTTCGGTCTAAGCTCCTACGAGCAGTACTTC. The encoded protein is CASSQDFGLSSYEQYF.

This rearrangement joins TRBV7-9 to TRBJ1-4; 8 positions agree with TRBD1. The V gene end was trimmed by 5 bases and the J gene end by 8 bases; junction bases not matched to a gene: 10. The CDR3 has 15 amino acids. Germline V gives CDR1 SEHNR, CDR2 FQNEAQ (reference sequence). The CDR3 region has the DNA TGTGCCAGCAGCCGACTACAGGGGGTTTTAGAAAAACTGTTTTTT. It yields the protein CASSRLQGVLEKLFF.